What follows are 29 T cell receptor beta chains derived from one specimen sequenced in a study of T cells in women clearing cervical HPV infection. Sequencing used immunoSEQ multiplex PCR; TCRdb keeps in-frame clones, though not all of them. Its table lists 45,000 to 55,000 clones. What was sequenced was blood buffy coat. The receptors were gathered from a woman between 18 and 70 years old with a cervical HPV16 infection that either progressed to CIN3+ or cleared (not recorded which).

As for this clone: Read coverage stops 3 residues before the CDR3 terminus; the germline J gene supplies the remainder. The V and J genes are TRBV12-3 or TRBV12-4 and TRBJ2-5, with TRBD1 as a possible D gene (5 bases). The CDR3 contains 14 residues. Trimming cost V 5 bases and J 5 bases, with 15 bases left between them. The CDR3 sequence is CASSLRVSGETQYF. The DNA read from the CDR3 is TGTGCCAGCAGTCTCAGGGTTTCTGGGGAGACC.

On this clone itself: The read finishes 3 residues shy of the CDR3 end, and the germline J gene is used to complete it. The chain couples TRBV4-1 to TRBJ1-1; D gene ambiguous. V was shortened by 8 bases and J by 2 bases, with 15 bases between the two germline ends. CDR3 size: 14 residues. Germline V CDR1 and CDR2: MGHRA, YSYEKL. The DNA read from the CDR3 is TGCGCCAGCCGCGGGATCCTACGCAACACTGAA. Residues: CASRGILRNTE. The complete CDR3 sequence is CASRGILRNTEAFF.

Comment on this clone: The DNA ends 3 residues before the CDR3 does, and the rest of the CDR3 is filled in from the germline J gene. The chain is built from TRBV5-1 and TRBJ2-1, with 7 bases aligning to TRBD2. Germline CDR1 is SGHRS and CDR2 is YFSETQ. The V and J ends lost 0 bases and 3 bases, in that order; junction bases with no gene match: 6. The CDR3 is made up of 16 amino acids. The CDR3 protein is CASSLAGGILYNEQFF. Incomplete CDR3 DNA: TGCGCCAGCAGCTTGGCGGGGGGAATTCTCTACAATGAG.

To note about this clone: The read terminates 3 residues before the CDR3 end, so the remaining end is supplied by the germline J gene. The chain couples TRBV10-3 to TRBJ2-2, with D possibly matching TRBD1 (7 bases). The CDR3 runs to 18 residues. With 4 bases removed from V and 2 bases from J, the gap between germline ends came to 20 bases. The V gene's germline CDR1 is ENHRY and CDR2 SYGVKD. The CDR3 bases that were read are TGTGCCATCAGTGGTTCAGGGGGGCGACAGACAAACACCGGGGAG. It encodes CAISGSGGRQTNTGE. The whole CDR3 is CAISGSGGRQTNTGELFF.

Note on this clone: The CDR3 goes on 3 residues after the read ends, and that part is filled in from the germline J gene. The rearrangement joins TRBV7-8 to TRBJ1-1, with D possibly being TRBD1 (6 bases). Trimming cost V 0 bases and J 1 base, with 18 bases left between them. CDR1 and CDR2 from the germline V gene are SGHVS and FQNEAQ. The CDR3 is made up of 18 amino acids. The covered CDR3 bases are TGTGCCAGCAGCTTAGCTTTGGGGGGGCCTATTCCGAACACTGAA. Its translation is CASSLALGGPIPNTE. The whole CDR3 is CASSLALGGPIPNTEAFF.

In the case of this clone: The CDR3 end falls 3 residues outside the read, so it is completed with the germline J gene. The chain combines TRBV2 with TRBJ2-5; 8 nucleotides agree with TRBD1. With 9 bases clipped from V and 4 bases from J, the junction kept 7 bases outside the gene matches. The CDR3 runs 13 residues. CDR1 and CDR2 from the germline V gene are SNHLY and FYNNEI. CDR3 DNA, as far as it was read: TGTGCCAGTATGCAGGGGACAGGAGAGACC. Translated, it gives CASMQGTGET. The whole CDR3 reads CASMQGTGETQYF.

A note on this clone: The CDR3 end falls 3 residues outside the read, so it is completed with the germline J gene. This rearrangement joins TRBV20-1 to TRBJ2-1; 8 bases are shared with TRBD2. The CDR3 sequence is 14 residues long. The ends lost 6 bases at V and 3 bases at J; junction bases unmatched: 7. The germline CDR1 and CDR2 sequences are DFQATT and SNEGSKA (reference sequence). The CDR3 loop reads CSARSGGRYNEQFF. Incomplete CDR3 DNA: TGCAGTGCGAGGAGCGGGGGCCGCTACAATGAG.

To note about this clone: The read falls 3 residues short of the CDR3 end, and the missing part is taken from the germline J gene. The J gene is TRBJ2-5, the V gene TRBV7-2; TRBD2 aligns across 7 bases. In germline, CDR1 is SGHTA, CDR2 FQGNSA. There are 16 residues in the CDR3. The V and J ends lost 0 bases and 2 bases, in that order; junction bases with no gene match: 6. The sequenced part of the CDR3 DNA is TGTGCCAGCAGCTTAGCGTTGGGCGGGGGTCAAGAGACC. It yields the protein CASSLALGGGQET. In full, the CDR3 is CASSLALGGGQETQYF.

With respect to this clone: Coverage ceases 3 residues before the CDR3 finishes, and the germline J gene fills in the end. The rearrangement uses TRBV20-1 and TRBJ2-3; 8 bases fit TRBD2. The CDR3 length is 15 residues. Germline V gives CDR1 DFQATT, CDR2 SNEGSKA (reference sequence). The trim removed 6 bases at V and 5 bases at J, leaving 13 bases unmatched. The CDR3 DNA, read in part, is TGCAGTGCAGAAAGGCGTCTAGCGGGCCTAGATACG. Translation: CSAERRLAGLDT. Given in full, the CDR3 is CSAERRLAGLDTQYF.

Worth noting for this clone: The read comes to an end 3 residues before the CDR3 does, leaving the germline J gene to fill in the end. This chain joins TRBV20-1 and TRBJ2-1; 8 positions match TRBD1. The V gene end was trimmed by 4 bases and the J gene end by 5 bases; junction bases not matched to a gene: 10. This CDR3 comprises 15 residues. Germline V gene sequence: CDR1 DFQATT, CDR2 SNEGSKA (reference sequence). CDR3 bases read: TGCAGTGCTACGAAACAGGGGGAATGGGACAATGAG. This translates into CSATKQGEWDNE. Given in full, the CDR3 is CSATKQGEWDNEQFF.

Note on this clone: The read falls 3 residues short of the CDR3 end, and the missing part is taken from the germline J gene. V is TRBV7-9 and J is TRBJ1-2, with a possible D match to TRBD1 (5 bases). V lost 3 bases and J 2 bases, leaving 10 bases between the germline ends. CDR3 length: 14 amino acids. Germline CDR1 is SEHNR and CDR2 is FQNEAQ (reference sequence). Incomplete CDR3 DNA: TGTGCCAGCAGCTTGCCGCAGGGAAACTATGGC. Its translation: CASSLPQGNYG. The entire CDR3 protein is CASSLPQGNYGYTF.

This chain's CDR3 is CSASPLAGAGETQYF. The part of the CDR3 DNA that was read is TGCAGTGCTAGCCCGCTAGCGGGGGCCGGGGAGACC. This chain uses TRBV20-1 with TRBJ2-5, with TRBD2 matching 10 bases. The read stops 3 residues short of the end of the CDR3; the missing end is completed from the germline J gene. Germline-derived CDR1 and CDR2 are DFQATT and SNEGSKA (reference sequence). Germline trimming cut 3 bases from V and 5 bases from J; bases unmatched to any gene: 9. The CDR3 consists of 15 residues.

Points on this clone: The missing CDR3 end, 3 residues past where the read stops, is filled in from the germline J gene. This rearrangement joins TRBV20-1 to TRBJ2-5, with D perhaps matching TRBD1 (6 bases). V was clipped by 1 base and J by 3 bases, with 9 bases between them. CDR3 length equals 13 residues. Germline V gene lookup returns CDR1 DFQATT and CDR2 SNEGSKA (reference sequence). The CDR3 loop is CSARGDKKETQYF. The CDR3 DNA, read in part, is TGCAGTGCTAGAGGGGACAAAAAAGAGACC.

With respect to this clone: The read stops 3 residues short of the end of the CDR3; the missing end is completed from the germline J gene. This sequence joins TRBV9 and TRBJ2-7, with TRBD2 matching over 8 bases. The CDR3 covers 15 residues. V dropped 1 base and J dropped 3; count of bases not matched to a gene: 6. CDR1 is SGDLS, CDR2 YYNGEE, per germline. The covered CDR3 bases are TGTGCCAGCAGCGTAAGCGGGCGGGGGGACTACGAG. Translating gives CASSVSGRGDYE. The complete CDR3 reads CASSVSGRGDYEQYF.

In the case of this clone: The observed sequence ends 3 residues before the CDR3 terminus, with the missing tail filled in from the germline J gene. The genes are TRBV7-9 and TRBJ2-7, with D perhaps matching TRBD1 or TRBD2 (6 bases each). The CDR3 extends over 15 amino acids. Trimming pared 4 bases from V and 0 bases from J, leaving 13 bases between. Germline V gene sequence: CDR1 SEHNR, CDR2 FQNEAQ (reference sequence). The CDR3 bases that were read are TGTGCCAGCAGCTCAGGGGTCGGGAGCTCCTACGAG. Translating it yields CASSSGVGSSYE. The whole CDR3 sequence is CASSSGVGSSYEQYF.

Notes on this clone: The read halts 3 residues ahead of the CDR3 end, with the missing end drawn from the germline J gene. The J gene is TRBJ1-1, the V gene TRBV15; the D gene is possibly TRBD1 (5 bases). Trimming shortened V by 3 bases and J by 1 base, and 12 bases separated the two germline ends. Germline values: CDR1 LNHNV, CDR2 YYDKDF (reference sequence). The CDR3 runs to 15 residues. The sequenced CDR3 bases are TGTGCCACCAGCAGCCCGGGACTTCCGAACACTGAA. Translating it yields CATSSPGLPNTE. The complete CDR3 reads CATSSPGLPNTEAFF.

Concerning this clone: The observed sequence ends 3 residues before the CDR3 terminus, with the missing tail filled in from the germline J gene. The V and J genes are TRBV6-1 and TRBJ1-2; possibly TRBD1 for D (5 bases). The germline CDR1 and CDR2 sequences are MNHNS and SASEGT. Trimming removed 0 bases at V and 7 bases at J, with 12 bases between. CDR3 length: 14 amino acids. CDR3: CASSEAWSQGGYTF. The DNA read from the CDR3 is TGTGCCAGCAGTGAAGCGTGGTCCCAGGGTGGC.

Comments on this clone: The sequenced fragment ends 3 residues before the CDR3 boundary, so the rest is inferred from the germline J gene. The chain is built from TRBV30 and TRBJ1-6; D ambiguous. Germline CDR1 and CDR2: GTSNPN and SVGIG (reference sequence). Trimming removed 0 bases at V and 7 bases at J, with 4 bases between. This CDR3 is built from 12 residues. The CDR3 protein is CAWSVQNSPLHF. The CDR3 DNA, read in part, is TGTGCCTGGAGTGTACAGAATTCACCC.

CDR3 bases read: TGTGCCACCAGCAGTCTCGGGTACAATGAG. Residues: CATSSLGYNE. The whole CDR3 protein reads CATSSLGYNEQFF. The chain joins TRBV15 to TRBJ2-1; D gene unclear. The CDR3 extends 3 residues past the end of the read, so its final part is completed from the germline J gene. This CDR3 has 13 residues. Germline V CDR1 and CDR2: LNHNV, YYDKDF (reference sequence). V lost 3 bases, J lost 4 bases, and 7 bases lay in between.

Details on this clone: The CDR3 end falls 3 residues outside the read, so it is completed with the germline J gene. This chain connects TRBV11-1 to TRBJ2-7; D might be TRBD1 (5 bases). The CDR3 is 13 residues long. Trimming pared 1 base from V and 4 bases from J, leaving 8 bases between. In germline, CDR1 is SGHAT, CDR2 FQDESV (reference sequence). The CDR3 DNA, read in part, is TGTGCCAGCAGCTTAGGGGGCCGATACGAG. This gives the protein CASSLGGRYE. In full, the CDR3 is CASSLGGRYEQYF.

Comment on this clone: The CDR3 end falls 3 residues outside the read, so it is completed with the germline J gene. The rearrangement uses TRBV19 and TRBJ2-3; 8 nucleotides align to TRBD2. Germline values: CDR1 LNHDA, CDR2 SQIVND (reference sequence). After removal of 7 bases from V and 4 bases from J, the junction contained 10 bases not matched to a gene. This CDR3 has 15 amino acids. Incomplete CDR3 DNA: TGTGCCAGTACGTCGCGGGGGGTAGTTTCAGATACG. Its protein product is CASTSRGVVSDT. The CDR3 in full is CASTSRGVVSDTQYF.

For this clone: Read data end 3 residues before the CDR3 end; the end is taken from the germline J gene. The V call is TRBV5-6, the J call TRBJ1-6; no clear D gene. This CDR3 spans 15 amino acids. Germline V gene sequence: CDR1 SGHDT, CDR2 YYEEEE. V was trimmed by 4 bases and J by 3 bases, leaving 11 bases between them. The CDR3 bases that were read are TGTGCCAGCAGCCTTGACGGGTACTATAATTCACCC. Its protein is CASSLDGYYNSP. The CDR3 as a whole reads CASSLDGYYNSPLHF. The full variable domain, rest sourced from reference TRBV5-6 and TRBJ1-6, is DAGVTQSPTHLIKTRGQQVTLRCSPKSGHDTVSWYQQALGQGPQFIFQYYEEEERQRGNFPDRFSGHQFPNYSSELNVNALLLGDSALYLCASSLDGYYNSPLHFGNGTRLTVT.

The CDR3 loop is CASSTRQGSPYEQYF. The covered CDR3 bases are TGTGCCAGTAGTACCCGACAGGGAAGTCCCTACGAG. The V gene is TRBV19, the J gene TRBJ2-7, with 7 positions matching TRBD1. Sequencing ends 3 residues short of the CDR3 end; the germline J gene provides the rest. Per the germline V gene, CDR1 is LNHDA and CDR2 is SQIVND (reference sequence). Losses at the gene ends were 4 bases for V and 2 bases for J; bases not matched to a gene: 8. This CDR3 region has 15 residues.

Remarks on this clone: The read stops 3 residues short of the end of the CDR3; the missing end is completed from the germline J gene. This chain uses TRBV10-3 with TRBJ1-2, with 7 positions matching TRBD1. CDR3 length: 15 residues. The V gene's germline CDR1 is ENHRY and CDR2 SYGVKD. With V trimmed by 7 bases and J by 4 bases, 12 bases remained unmatched. CDR3 sequence reads: CAITGQEEVGYGYTF. The CDR3 DNA, read in part, is TGTGCCATCACCGGACAGGAAGAAGTGGGCTATGGC.

Concerning this clone itself: The read gets to within 3 residues of the CDR3 end, and the germline J gene fills in the rest. V gene TRBV25-1 combines with J gene TRBJ1-2; perhaps TRBD1 as D (6 bases). Trimming shortened V by 8 bases and J by 5 bases, and 12 bases separated the two germline ends. The germline CDR1 and CDR2 sequences are MGHDK and SYGVNS. The CDR3 spans 12 residues. CDR3 amino acids: CASGGQLYGYTF. The part of the CDR3 DNA that was read is TGTGCCAGCGGTGGACAGCTATATGGC.

As concerns this clone: The DNA ends 3 residues before the CDR3 does, and the rest of the CDR3 is filled in from the germline J gene. This sequence joins TRBV9 and TRBJ1-1; 7 bases agree with TRBD1. Trimming cost V 5 bases and J 1 base; bases outside gene matches: 8. CDR1 and CDR2 from the germline V gene are SGDLS and YYNGEE. This CDR3 spans 15 amino acids. The CDR3 reads CASSLRDRENTEAFF. CDR3 DNA (partial): TGTGCCAGCAGTCTCAGGGACAGAGAGAACACTGAA.

Turning to this clone: Read coverage stops 3 residues before the CDR3 terminus; the germline J gene supplies the remainder. The chain carries TRBV5-1 and TRBJ2-3; TRBD2 aligns across 9 bases. The CDR3 has 15 residues. Germline CDR1 SGHRS, CDR2 YFSETQ. After removal of 0 bases from V and 4 bases from J, the junction contained 3 bases not matched to a gene. Partial CDR3 DNA: TGCGCCAGCAGCTTGGTTGGGACTAGCCCAGATACG. Encoded protein: CASSLVGTSPDT. The CDR3 as a whole reads CASSLVGTSPDTQYF.

Comments on this clone: The read ends 3 residues shy of where the CDR3 ends; the end is completed using the germline J gene. The chain joins TRBV5-1 to TRBJ1-1, with D tentatively TRBD1 (6 bases). Trimming removed 0 bases at V and 3 bases at J, with 6 bases between. CDR3 length: 13 amino acids. Germline V gives CDR1 SGHRS, CDR2 YFSETQ. CDR3: CASSLGQDTEAFF. Incomplete CDR3 DNA: TGCGCCAGCAGCTTGGGACAGGACACTGAA. Full variable domain (missing parts from reference TRBV5-1 and TRBJ1-1): KAGVTQTPRYLIKTRGQQVTLSCSPISGHRSVSWYQQTPGQGLQFLFEYFSETQRNKGNFPGRFSGRQFSNSRSEMNVSTLELGDSALYLCASSLGQDTEAFFGQGTRLTVV.

Points on this clone: Sequencing ends 3 residues short of the CDR3 end; the germline J gene provides the rest. The chain uses TRBV5-1 and TRBJ2-7; TRBD1 might be the D (6 bases). V dropped 4 bases and J dropped 4 bases, with 15 bases sitting between them. Germline loops: CDR1 SGHRS, CDR2 YFSETQ. The CDR3 loop spans 14 amino acids. Incomplete CDR3 DNA: TGCGCCAGCAGCGGCAGGGGCAACCCTTACGAG. It codes for CASSGRGNPYE. The CDR3 in full is CASSGRGNPYEQYF.